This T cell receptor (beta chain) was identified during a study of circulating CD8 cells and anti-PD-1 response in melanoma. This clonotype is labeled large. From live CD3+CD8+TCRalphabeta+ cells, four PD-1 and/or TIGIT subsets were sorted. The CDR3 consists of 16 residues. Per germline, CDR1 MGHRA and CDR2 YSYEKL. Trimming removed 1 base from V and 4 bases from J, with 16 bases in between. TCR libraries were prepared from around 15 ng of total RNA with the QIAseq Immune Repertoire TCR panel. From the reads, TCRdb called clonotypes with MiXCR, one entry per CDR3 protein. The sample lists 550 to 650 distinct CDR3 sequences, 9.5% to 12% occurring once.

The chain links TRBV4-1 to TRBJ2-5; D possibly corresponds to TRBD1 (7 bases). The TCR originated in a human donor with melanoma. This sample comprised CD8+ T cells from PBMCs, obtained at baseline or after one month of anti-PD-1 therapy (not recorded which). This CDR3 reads CASSQVEGAPGETQYF. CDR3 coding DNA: TGCGCCAGCAGCCAAGTGGAGGGGGCGCCCGGAGAGACCCAGTACTTC.